Following are 4 T cell receptor beta chains from one sample sequenced in a study of cytomegalovirus exposure and HLA in healthy donors. This PCR relied on a set of 60 Vbeta primers and 13 Jbeta primers. Sequencing used immunoSEQ multiplex PCR; TCRdb keeps in-frame clones, though not all of them. Among tens of thousands of clones listed, 67% were seen once. The sequencing sample was made of PBMCs. The receptor source for this set is a woman aged 45-59 years in good health and CMV-seropositive.

This sequence joins TRBV19 and TRBJ2-1, with D perhaps matching TRBD2 (6 bases). Germline V gene data show CDR1 as LNHDA and CDR2 as SQIVND (reference sequence). This CDR3 contains 16 residues. The V gene lost 5 bases and the J gene lost 1 base, with 15 bases spanning the gap. The CDR3, as DNA: TGTGCCAGTAGTTCCTCCCTAGCGAGTTCCTACAATGAGCAGTTCTTC. Its protein product is CASSSSLASSYNEQFF.

The rearrangement links TRBV2 to TRBJ2-5; possibly TRBD2 for D (5 bases). Trimming shortened V by 2 bases and J by 7 bases, and 14 bases separated the two germline ends. Germline CDR1 and CDR2: SNHLY and FYNNEI. The CDR3 extends over 14 amino acids. CDR3 coding DNA: TGTGCCAGCAGTGAACGCCGGGATTCTCGGACCCAGTACTTC. Protein sequence: CASSERRDSRTQYF.

V is TRBV10-3 and J is TRBJ2-1; perhaps TRBD2 as D (5 bases). Germline V lookup: CDR1 ENHRY, CDR2 SYGVKD. The CDR3 consists of 14 residues. The V end was cut by 7 bases, the J end by 0 bases, with 10 bases between. Here the CDR3 reads CAIMRVGSYNEQFF. The CDR3 nucleotides are TGTGCCATCATGAGGGTTGGCTCCTACAATGAGCAGTTCTTC.

This clone has a handful of counts. The junction departs from germline at one end; a sequencing error may be responsible. V usage is TRBV7-9 and J usage is TRBJ2-2, with 9 bases lining up with TRBD2. Looked up from germline, CDR1 is SEHNR and CDR2 is FQNEAQ (reference sequence). The CDR3 loop spans 18 amino acids. The chain's CDR3 is CSSSLVSRGGPGTGELFF. The DNA of the CDR3 is TGTTCCAGCAGCTTAGTGTCGCGGGGGGGCCCTGGCACCGGGGAGCTGTTTTTT.